The source of this T cell receptor (beta chain) is a study of graft-versus-host responses after intestinal transplantation. Assay: immunoSEQ multiplex PCR; the TCRdb copy retains only in-frame clones and omits some. The repertoire includes 12,000 to 15,000 clones, 35% to 40% of them detected once, and 15% sits in the top ten. Co-plating was performed using around 200,000 CFSE-labeled responder cells and around 200,000 irradiated, violet-dye-labeled stimulator cells. This clone was seen only a few times. CDR1 and CDR2 (germline): LGHNA, YSLEER. This CDR3 has 13 residues. V was clipped by 5 bases and J by 0 bases, with 8 bases between them.

The chain joins TRBV4-3 to TRBJ2-7, with a possible D match to TRBD1 (5 bases). This material consisted of alloreactive CD8+ T cells from a mixed lymphocyte reaction culture, taken before intestinal transplant. Described subset: CFSE-low proliferating T cells sorted from approximately six-day pre-transplant mixed lymphocyte reaction (GvH or HvG direction). The clonotype originates from a human patient who received an intestinal transplant. The CDR3 coding sequence is TGCGCCAGCAGCGTACAGGACTCCTACGAGCAGTACTTC. Protein product: CASSVQDSYEQYF.